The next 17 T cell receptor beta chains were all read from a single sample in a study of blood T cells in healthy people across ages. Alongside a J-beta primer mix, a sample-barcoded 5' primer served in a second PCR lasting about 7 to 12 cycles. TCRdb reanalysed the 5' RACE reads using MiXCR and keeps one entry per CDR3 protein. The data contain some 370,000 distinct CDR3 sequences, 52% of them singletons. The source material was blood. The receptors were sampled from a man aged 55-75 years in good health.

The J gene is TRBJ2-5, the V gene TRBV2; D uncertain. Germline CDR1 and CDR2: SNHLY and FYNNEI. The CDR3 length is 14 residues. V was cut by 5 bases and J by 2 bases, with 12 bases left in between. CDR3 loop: CASSSGRYQETQYF. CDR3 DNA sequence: TGTGCCAGCAGTTCCGGACGGTATCAAGAGACCCAGTACTTC.

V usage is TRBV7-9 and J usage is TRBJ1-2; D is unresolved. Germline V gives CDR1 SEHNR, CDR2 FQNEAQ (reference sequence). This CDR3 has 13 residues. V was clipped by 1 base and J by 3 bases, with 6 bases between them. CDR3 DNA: TGTGCCAGCAGCTTAGGAGAATACTATGGCTACACCTTC. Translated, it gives CASSLGEYYGYTF.

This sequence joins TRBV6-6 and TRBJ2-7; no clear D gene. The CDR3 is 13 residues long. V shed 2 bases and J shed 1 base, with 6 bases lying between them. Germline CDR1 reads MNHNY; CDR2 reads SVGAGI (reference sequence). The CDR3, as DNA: TGTGCCAGCAGTTACGAGGAGTCCTACGAGCAGTACTTC. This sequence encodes CASSYEESYEQYF.

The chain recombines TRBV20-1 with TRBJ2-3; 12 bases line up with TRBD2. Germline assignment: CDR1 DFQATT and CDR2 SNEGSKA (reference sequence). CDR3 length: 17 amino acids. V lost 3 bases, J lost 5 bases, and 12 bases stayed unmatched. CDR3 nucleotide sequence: TGCAGTGCTAGCGTCAGGACTAGCGGGATTTGGGTAGATACGCAGTATTTT. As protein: CSASVRTSGIWVDTQYF.

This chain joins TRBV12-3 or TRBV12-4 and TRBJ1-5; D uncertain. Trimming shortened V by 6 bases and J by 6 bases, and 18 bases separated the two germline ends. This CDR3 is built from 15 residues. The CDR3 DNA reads TGTGCCAGCAGGCCCGACAAGGCTTTCGGTCAGCCCCAGCATTTT. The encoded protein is CASRPDKAFGQPQHF.

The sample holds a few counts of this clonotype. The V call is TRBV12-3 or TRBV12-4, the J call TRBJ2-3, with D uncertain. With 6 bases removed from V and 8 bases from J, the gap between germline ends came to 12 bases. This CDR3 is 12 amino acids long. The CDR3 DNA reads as TGTGCCAGCAGCCCCTCCTGGTTTACGCAGTATTTT. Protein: CASSPSWFTQYF.

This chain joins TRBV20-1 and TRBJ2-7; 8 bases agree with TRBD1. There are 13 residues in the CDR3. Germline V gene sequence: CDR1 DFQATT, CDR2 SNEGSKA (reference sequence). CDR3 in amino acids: CSLRGQATYEQYF. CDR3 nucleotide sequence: TGCAGCCTTAGGGGACAGGCGACCTACGAGCAGTACTTC.

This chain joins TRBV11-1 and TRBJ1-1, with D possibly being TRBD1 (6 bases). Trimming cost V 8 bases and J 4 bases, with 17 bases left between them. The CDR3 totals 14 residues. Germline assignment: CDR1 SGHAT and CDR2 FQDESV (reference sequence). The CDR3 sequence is CASCPAGVGTEAFF. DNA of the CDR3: TGTGCCAGCTGCCCTGCAGGGGTAGGCACTGAAGCTTTCTTT.

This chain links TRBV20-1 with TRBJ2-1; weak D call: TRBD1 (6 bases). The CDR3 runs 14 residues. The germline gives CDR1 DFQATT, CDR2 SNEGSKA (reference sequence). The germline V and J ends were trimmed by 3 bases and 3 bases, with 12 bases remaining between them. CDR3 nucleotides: TGCAGTGCTAGTAAAGGGGGTGTCTACAATGAGCAGTTCTTC. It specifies CSASKGGVYNEQFF.

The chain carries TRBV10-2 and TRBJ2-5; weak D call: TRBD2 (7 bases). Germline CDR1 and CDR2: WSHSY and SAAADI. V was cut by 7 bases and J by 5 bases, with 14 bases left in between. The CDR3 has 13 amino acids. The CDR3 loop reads CASKSGGPETQYF. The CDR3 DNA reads TGCGCCAGCAAATCGGGGGGCCCGGAGACCCAGTACTTC.

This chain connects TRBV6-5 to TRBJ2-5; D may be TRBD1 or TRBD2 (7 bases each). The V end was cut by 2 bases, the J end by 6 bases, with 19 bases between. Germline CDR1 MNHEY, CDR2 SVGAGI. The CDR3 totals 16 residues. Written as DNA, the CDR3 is TGTGCCAGCAGTTACGGGGGGGGACAGAGGCGGAAGACCCAGTACTTC. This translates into CASSYGGGQRRKTQYF.

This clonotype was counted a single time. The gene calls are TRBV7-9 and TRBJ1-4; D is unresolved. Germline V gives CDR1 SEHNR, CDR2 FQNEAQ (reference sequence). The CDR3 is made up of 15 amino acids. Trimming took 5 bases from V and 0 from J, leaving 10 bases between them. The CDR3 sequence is CASSLSGATNEKLFF. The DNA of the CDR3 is TGTGCCAGCAGCCTTAGCGGTGCAACTAATGAAAAACTGTTTTTT.

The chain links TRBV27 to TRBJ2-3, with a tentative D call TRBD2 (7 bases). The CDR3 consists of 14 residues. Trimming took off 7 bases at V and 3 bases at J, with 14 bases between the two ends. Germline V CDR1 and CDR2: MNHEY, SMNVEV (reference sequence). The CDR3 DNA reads TGTGCCAGCAAAATAGGGGGGGGGACAGATACGCAGTATTTT. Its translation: CASKIGGGTDTQYF.

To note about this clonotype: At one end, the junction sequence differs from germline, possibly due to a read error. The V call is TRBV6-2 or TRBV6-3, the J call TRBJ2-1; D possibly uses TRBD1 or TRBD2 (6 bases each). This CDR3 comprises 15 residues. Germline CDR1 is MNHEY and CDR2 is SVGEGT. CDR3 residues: CASTGGDPSYDEQFF. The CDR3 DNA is TGTGCCAGCACCGGGGGCGACCCCTCCTACGATGAGCAGTTCTTC.

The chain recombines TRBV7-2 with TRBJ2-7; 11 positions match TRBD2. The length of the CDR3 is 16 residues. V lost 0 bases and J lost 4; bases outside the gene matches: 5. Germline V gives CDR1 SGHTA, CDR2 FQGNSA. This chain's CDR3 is CASSLASSGRWYEQYF. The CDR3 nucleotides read TGTGCCAGCAGCTTAGCGTCTAGCGGGAGGTGGTACGAGCAGTACTTC.

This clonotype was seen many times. CDR3 residues: CASSRQGNGYTF. In DNA form, the CDR3 reads TGTGCCAGCAGTCGACAGGGCAATGGCTACACCTTC. This sequence joins TRBV13 and TRBJ1-2, with TRBD1 matching 7 bases. Germline loops: CDR1 PRHDT, CDR2 FYEKMQ (reference sequence). V shed 6 bases, J shed 6 bases, and the junction held 4 bases outside the gene matches. The CDR3 has 12 amino acids. Using reference TRBV13 and TRBJ1-2 for the parts outside the CDR3, the full variable domain is AAGVIQSPRHLIKEKRETATLKCYPIPRHDTVYWYQQGPGQDPQFLISFYEKMQSDKGSIPDRFSAQQFSDYHSELNMSSLELGDSALYFCASSRQGNGYTFGSGTRLTVV.

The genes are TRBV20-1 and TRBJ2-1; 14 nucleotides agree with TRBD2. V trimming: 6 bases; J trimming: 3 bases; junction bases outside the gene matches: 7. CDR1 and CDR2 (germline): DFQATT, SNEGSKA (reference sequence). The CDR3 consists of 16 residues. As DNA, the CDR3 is TGCAGTGCATCTGTGGGACTAGCGGGAGACTACAATGAGCAGTTCTTC. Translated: CSASVGLAGDYNEQFF.